This T cell receptor beta chain derives from a study of cytomegalovirus exposure and HLA in healthy donors. Study at large: The 120 validation repertoires matched the roughly 630 first-cohort repertoires in platform, a later analysis reported. Study-wide results and caveats: Cytomegalovirus-associated TCR beta chains were listed, numbering 164. In the 120 validation repertoires, roughly 94% of cluster scores exceeded 0, per a later analysis.

The 120-subject validation cohort, separate from the approximately 630-subject first cohort, included the donors. Sequencing was performed with immunoSEQ multiplex PCR; in TCRdb, only in-frame clones are kept and a portion is missing. The sample records more than 55,000 clones, about 89% being singletons. The CDR3 spans 14 residues. V lost 7 bases and J lost 3; bases outside the gene matches: 8. CDR1 and CDR2 from the germline V gene are SNHLY and FYNNEI. As for this clone: Its specificity is not known.

This chain joins TRBV2 and TRBJ1-2, with 7 bases matching TRBD1. Sequenced: PBMCs. This receptor was identified in a woman in her late teens or twenties in good health and CMV-seronegative. CDR3 loop: CASTKTGTDYGYTF. The CDR3 nucleotides are TGTGCCAGCACCAAGACAGGGACGGACTATGGCTACACCTTC.